A single sample is the source of the 16 T cell receptor beta chains below, sequenced in a study of T cell repertoires in cytomegalovirus infection. TCRdb fed the reads into MiXCR, producing one record per CDR3 protein. The profile shows around 320,000 distinct CDR3 sequences, 8% to 10% of them singletons. Sequencing was done on a sample of PBMCs. Receptor source: a human donor in good health (CMV status not recorded). Some clones in this sample may be carry-over from other donors' samples.

The J gene is TRBJ1-1, the V gene TRBV6-2 or TRBV6-3; D ambiguous. Germline CDR1 MNHEY, CDR2 SVGEGT. Trimming shortened V by 5 bases and J by 6 bases, and 13 bases separated the two germline ends. The CDR3 has 13 amino acids. CDR3: CASSNPPNAEAFF. In DNA form, the CDR3 reads TGTGCCAGCAGTAACCCGCCCAACGCTGAAGCTTTCTTT.

V is TRBV7-6 and J is TRBJ1-2; maybe TRBD1 (5 bases). CDR1 SGHVS and CDR2 FNYEAQ come from the germline V gene. V lost 5 bases to trimming and J lost 5 bases, with 18 bases between them. This CDR3 is 15 amino acids long. The chain's CDR3 is CASSPLMRGKYGYTF. CDR3 DNA: TGTGCCAGCAGCCCGTTGATGAGGGGCAAGTATGGCTACACCTTC.

This chain connects TRBV18 to TRBJ1-6; the D is unclear. Germline V gene lookup returns CDR1 KGHSH and CDR2 LQKENI. Trimming shortened V by 4 bases and J by 3 bases, and 7 bases separated the two germline ends. CDR3 length: 14 residues. The CDR3 DNA follows: TGTGCCAGCTCACAGGCGAACTATAATTCACCCCTCCACTTT. Protein product: CASSQANYNSPLHF.

At least ten counts were recorded for this clonotype. This rearrangement joins TRBV12-3 or TRBV12-4 to TRBJ1-1, with 9 nucleotides matching TRBD1. V trimming: 5 bases; J trimming: 4 bases; junction bases outside the gene matches: 8. The CDR3 runs 15 residues. The CDR3 DNA sequence: TGTGCCAGCAGTCCCGGGACAGGGCCTACCACTGAAGCTTTCTTT. This translates into CASSPGTGPTTEAFF.

This clonotype was observed once. The rearrangement uses TRBV6-2 or TRBV6-3 and TRBJ2-7, with D possibly TRBD1 on 6 matching bases. CDR3 length equals 14 residues. V was trimmed by 3 bases and J by 1 base, leaving 10 bases between them. Germline-derived CDR1 and CDR2 are MNHEY and SVGEGT. DNA of the CDR3: TGTGCCAGCAGTTATCATCAGGGGTCCTACGAGCAGTACTTC. This gives the protein CASSYHQGSYEQYF.

This clonotype was counted many times. The chain joins TRBV11-2 to TRBJ1-1; 7 bases map to TRBD1. Germline assignment: CDR1 SGHAT and CDR2 FQNNGV. V was pared by 0 bases and J by 2 bases, with 6 bases of the junction left unmatched. The CDR3 is 16 residues long. The CDR3 nucleotides read TGTGCCAGCAGCTTAGAGTCCGGGACAGTAAACACTGAAGCTTTCTTT. It specifies CASSLESGTVNTEAFF. Using reference TRBV11-2 and TRBJ1-1 for the parts outside the CDR3, the full variable domain is EAGVAQSPRYKIIEKRQSVAFWCNPISGHATLYWYQQILGQGPKLLIQFQNNGVVDDSQLPKDRFSAERLKGVDSTLKIQPAKLEDSAVYLCASSLESGTVNTEAFFGQGTRLTVV.

This clonotype occurred many times. The V gene is TRBV7-9, the J gene TRBJ1-4, with D possibly TRBD1 on 5 matching bases. The V end lost 5 bases, the J end lost 2 bases, and 15 bases lay between the germline ends. The CDR3 has 16 residues. Germline lookup yields CDR1 SEHNR and CDR2 FQNEAQ (reference sequence). DNA of the CDR3: TGTGCCAGCAGCGCAGCAGGGAGGATGACTAATGAAAAACTGTTTTTT. This codes for CASSAAGRMTNEKLFF.

This rearrangement joins TRBV11-3 to TRBJ2-2; no clear D. This CDR3 has 20 residues. Per the germline V gene, CDR1 is SGHNT and CDR2 is YENEEA. Trimming removed 0 bases at V and 1 base at J, with 21 bases between. CDR3 residues: CASSLELSWGTGENTGELFF. CDR3 sequence (DNA): TGTGCCAGCAGCTTAGAGTTGAGTTGGGGTACCGGAGAGAACACCGGGGAGCTGTTTTTT.

This clonotype was seen ten or more times. This chain uses TRBV7-2 with TRBJ1-1; D is unclear. Germline values: CDR1 SGHTA, CDR2 FQGNSA. The CDR3 is 13 residues long. V lost 4 bases, J lost 5 bases, and 11 bases lay in between. This CDR3 is CASSYGEVTEAFF. The CDR3 nucleotides read TGTGCCAGCAGCTATGGGGAGGTGACTGAAGCTTTCTTT.

This clonotype occurred many times. The CDR3 region has the DNA TGTGCCAGCTCACCCGGACCTACAAACTTGAACACTGAAGCTTTCTTT. This gives the protein CASSPGPTNLNTEAFF. The J gene is TRBJ1-1, the V gene TRBV18; D unclear. Trimming left V 3 bases short and J 0 bases short, with 14 bases between. In germline, CDR1 is KGHSH, CDR2 LQKENI. The CDR3 sequence is 16 residues long.

V and J are TRBV19 and TRBJ2-7; the match to TRBD2 covers 10 bases. Germline CDR1 is LNHDA and CDR2 is SQIVND (reference sequence). CDR3 length equals 14 residues. With 4 bases clipped from V and 3 bases from J, the junction kept 3 bases outside the gene matches. The CDR3 DNA follows: TGTGCCAGTAGTACTAGCGGGGGACGCTACGAGCAGTACTTC. Amino acids: CASSTSGGRYEQYF.

This clonotype was seen repeatedly, ten times or more. The CDR3 DNA sequence: TGTGCCAGCAGCTTAGCTAGCCGTCCGACAGAGACCCAGTACTTC. It yields the protein CASSLASRPTETQYF. The chain uses TRBV7-2 and TRBJ2-5; the D is unclear. The germline V gene encodes CDR1 SGHTA and CDR2 FQGNSA. The CDR3 is 15 residues long. V lost 0 bases and J lost 4, with 12 bases in between. Based on the CDR3 plus reference TRBV7-2 and TRBJ2-5, the full variable domain is GAGVSQSPSNKVTEKGKDVELRCDPISGHTALYWYRQSLGQGLEFLIYFQGNSAPDKSGLPSDRFSAERTGGSVSTLTIQRTQQEDSAVYLCASSLASRPTETQYFGPGTRLLVL.

This clonotype was picked up a small number of times. The rearrangement links TRBV12-3 or TRBV12-4 to TRBJ2-3; unclear D gene. This CDR3 has 14 amino acids. The V end lost 8 bases, the J end lost 0 bases, and 12 bases lay between the germline ends. CDR3 loop: CASLRFISTDTQYF. The CDR3 nucleotides read TGTGCCAGCCTCAGGTTCATTAGCACAGATACGCAGTATTTT.

The rearrangement links TRBV6-5 to TRBJ2-2, with D unresolved. The germline CDR1 and CDR2 sequences are MNHEY and SVGAGI. V was shortened by 2 bases and J by 0 bases, with 13 bases between the two germline ends. This CDR3 comprises 17 residues. The CDR3 DNA reads as TGTGCCAGCAGTTACGAAGTACTTGGGGCGAACACCGGGGAGCTGTTTTTT. Translating it yields CASSYEVLGANTGELFF.

The chain couples TRBV12-3 or TRBV12-4 to TRBJ2-1, with 13 bases lining up with TRBD2. The ends lost 1 base at V and 5 bases at J; junction bases unmatched: 8. CDR3 length equals 18 residues. As DNA, the CDR3 is TGTGCCAGCAGTTTAGGCACTAGCGGGGGGGCGCCCAACAATGAGCAGTTCTTC. This sequence encodes CASSLGTSGGAPNNEQFF.

This clonotype was recorded many times. V and J are TRBV7-2 and TRBJ1-5; weak D call: TRBD1 (6 bases). Trimming stripped 4 bases from V and 6 bases from J, with 16 bases between. Germline CDR1 is SGHTA and CDR2 is FQGNSA. CDR3 length equals 15 residues. The CDR3: CASSSGGRGGQPQHF. The CDR3, as DNA: TGTGCCAGCAGCTCCGGGGGCAGGGGCGGTCAGCCCCAGCATTTT. Filled out from reference TRBV7-2 and TRBJ1-5, the complete variable domain reads GAGVSQSPSNKVTEKGKDVELRCDPISGHTALYWYRQSLGQGLEFLIYFQGNSAPDKSGLPSDRFSAERTGGSVSTLTIQRTQQEDSAVYLCASSSGGRGGQPQHFGDGTRLSIL.